This T cell receptor beta chain comes out of a study of blood T cell repertoires in COVID-19. Overall study context: Samples of COVID-19 (acute and convalescent) were obtained from the United States, Italy and Spain.

CDR1 and CDR2 from the germline V gene are LGHDT and YNNKEL (reference sequence). The CDR3 has 14 residues. V gave up 0 bases and J gave up 10 bases, with 15 bases separating them. Under the authors' procedure: Estimation of nucleated cell counts was performed using reference gene primer amplification. Data came from immunoSEQ multiplex PCR; TCRdb stores just in-frame clones and leaves some out. The V and J calls and clone size are taken from that table; D and trimming were inferred from the DNA. The data contain 250,000 to 400,000 clones, approximately 90% of them seen just once; the ten biggest clones take up 1.6%. The Seattle patients joined while their infection was active and were tracked longitudinally afterward.

V is TRBV3-1 (or the pseudogene TRBV3-2) and J is TRBJ1-1; possibly TRBD1 for D (6 bases). Sequences were obtained from peripheral blood. This receptor was identified in a woman under 40 with COVID-19, enrolled during active disease. The CDR3 here is CASSQESGGLRAFF. The CDR3 DNA follows: TGTGCCAGCAGCCAAGAATCGGGGGGGCTTAGAGCTTTCTTT.